The 6 T cell receptor beta chains below come from one sample, sequenced in a study of T cell responses to AZD1222 COVID-19 vaccine. Clones were read by immunoSEQ multiplex PCR, and TCRdb kept only the in-frame ones, dropping some. This table holds 100,000 to 150,000 clones, around 86% found once. The sequencing here drew on peripheral blood, taken on day 0 of AZD1222 vaccination. These receptors were obtained from an adult in good health.

J is TRBJ2-7 and V is TRBV6-5, with a weak D call TRBD2 (6 bases). The CDR3 loop spans 15 amino acids. Looked up from germline, CDR1 is MNHEY and CDR2 is SVGAGI. Between the trimmed V and J ends, which lost 6 bases and 6 bases, there was a span of 21 bases. Written as DNA, the CDR3 is TGTGCCAGCAGGCGCACCGGGACTCGATGGGGCGAGCAGTACTTC. Translated, it gives CASRRTGTRWGEQYF.

This clone was counted only a few times. The DNA for the CDR3 is TGTGCCAGCAGCACCTGGGGTGGGAGTTCTAGCGAGCAGTACTTC. It encodes CASSTWGGSSSEQYF. V gene TRBV7-9 combines with J gene TRBJ2-7; D is possibly TRBD2 (5 bases). The CDR3 sequence is 15 residues long. Germline V gives CDR1 SEHNR, CDR2 FQNEAQ (reference sequence). V was pared by 5 bases and J by 6 bases, with 20 bases between.

The chain joins TRBV5-4 to TRBJ2-1; 7 nucleotides line up with TRBD1. Germline CDR1 SGHNT, CDR2 YYREEE (reference sequence). Trimming cost V 0 bases and J 3 bases; bases outside gene matches: 3. The CDR3 loop spans 15 amino acids. The CDR3 loop is CASSLVGDSYNEQFF. CDR3 sequence (DNA): TGTGCCAGCAGCTTGGTCGGGGACAGCTACAATGAGCAGTTCTTC.

The chain recombines TRBV30 with TRBJ2-7, with TRBD2 as a possible D gene (5 bases). This CDR3 region has 13 residues. Germline V gives CDR1 GTSNPN, CDR2 SVGIG (reference sequence). The germline V and J ends were trimmed by 7 bases and 1 base, with 14 bases remaining between them. DNA of the CDR3: TGTGCCTCCCAGAGCGGCCCTTCCTACGAGCAGTACTTC. Translated: CASQSGPSYEQYF.

The V and J genes are TRBV28 and TRBJ1-2, with D uncertain. The CDR3 has 13 amino acids. Germline V gene lookup returns CDR1 MDHEN and CDR2 SYDVKM. V gave up 3 bases and J gave up 4 bases, with 9 bases separating them. The CDR3 nucleotides read TGTGCCAGCAGTTTGGTAGGACGCTATGGCTACACCTTC. Its protein is CASSLVGRYGYTF.

This rearrangement joins TRBV15 to TRBJ2-1, with 12 bases lining up with TRBD2. The germline gives CDR1 LNHNV, CDR2 YYDKDF (reference sequence). V lost 6 bases and J lost 7; bases outside the gene matches: 10. The CDR3 covers 16 residues. Written as DNA, the CDR3 is TGTGCCACCAGACCCACCCCTAGCGGGAGGGGAAATGAGCAGTTCTTC. It translates to CATRPTPSGRGNEQFF. Looking up the rest from reference TRBV15 and TRBJ2-1 gives the full variable domain: DAMVIQNPRYQVTQFGKPVTLSCSQTLNHNVMYWYQQKSSQAPKLLFHYYDKDFNNEADTPDNFQSRRPNTSFCFLDIRSPGLGDTAMYLCATRPTPSGRGNEQFFGPGTRLTVL.